What follows describes a single T cell receptor (beta chain). Its target is not known. The PCR made use of 60 Vbeta and 13 Jbeta primers. Measured with immunoSEQ multiplex PCR; TCRdb has only the in-frame clones, and not every one. The sample has approximately 100,000 clones; around three quarters are singletons. The sample belongs to a study of cytomegalovirus exposure and HLA in healthy donors. This CDR3 spans 13 amino acids. Germline V gene data show CDR1 as SGHNT and CDR2 as YENEEA. The V gene lost 1 base and the J gene lost 5 bases, with 7 bases spanning the gap. Study findings and constraints: The likely explanation for a cluster of highly shared sequence variants was sequencing artifact.

The TCR comes from a man in his forties in good health and CMV-seropositive. Sequences were obtained from PBMCs. The V gene is TRBV11-3, the J gene TRBJ2-3; D gene uncertain. The CDR3, as DNA: TGTGCCAGCAGCTTAGTGACACAAGATACGCAGTATTTT. The encoded protein is CASSLVTQDTQYF.